This T cell receptor (beta chain) comes out of a study of T cell clonotyping in hematopoietic cell transplantation (TCRdb year 2021). In terms of the full investigation: Recipient samples taken before transplant were obtained following cytoreduction. A total of 110 to 150 blood samples were collected in the study from a few dozen consecutive transplant recipients and their related donors. Patient recruitment ran from September 2015 to early 2017, and follow-up continued until late 2020 or death.

The investigation overall reported the following: The sample size was limited, and because cells were not sorted, the contributions of CD4 and CD8 repertoires could not be separated. A decrease in recipient TCR diversity was observed after transplant, and a progressive increase in pathologically expanded clonotypes was seen from day 30 to day 180. Broader posttransplant TCR repertoire diversity was predicted by donor and pretransplant recipient Inverse Simpson Index values. Just a small fraction of recipient repertoires overlapped with donor repertoires, and more than 95% appeared de novo at the given depth.

The sample's time point label, in plain terms: recipient sample about 28 days before transplant, after cytoreduction. Blood from recipients was drawn roughly 28 days before transplant, then again at days 30, 100 and 180 after transplant. Using Nuclei Lysis Solution, genomic DNA was extracted from unfractionated peripheral blood mononuclear cells that were either fresh or cryopreserved. Regarding this clone: Its antigen target is currently unknown. No qualities accompany the bases; no much larger clone lies one base away.

TCR beta CDR3 regions were amplified from genomic DNA with the immunoSEQ assay, a bias-controlled multiplex PCR using V- and J-specific primers. In a second PCR step, the CDR3 amplicons were tagged with a proprietary barcode plus Illumina adapter sequences. An Illumina MiSeq instrument was used to sequence the CDR3 libraries. Per the original workflow: Export and quality control were done with immunoSEQ Analyzer 3.0, while downstream analyses used R Bioconductor and Immunarch. Only productive rearrangements within the normalized downsampled data set were used in the calculation of repertoire metrics. Clonotypes larger than 5 templates in the normalized cohort were defined as pathologically expanded. The Inverse Simpson Index was used to measure repertoire diversity. To capture all clonotypes, the CMV-specificity analyses were run on the non-normalized data set. TCRdb's version of the immuneACCESS table is confined to in-frame rearrangements and falls short of the full clone set. An unresolved V gene accounts for under half of the shortfall where checked; the remainder is of unknown origin. Clonal size and the V and J genes are those of that table, whereas D and trimming came from the DNA. In all, the sample holds roughly 24,000 clones, and 84% of those were seen once. Of the sample, approximately 24% falls within the top ten clones.

V was cut back by 3 bases and J by 0 bases, leaving a gap of 11 bases between them. Measured from the cysteine to the phenylalanine, the CDR3 is 15 residues long. Kept here is only the CDR3 DNA, which spans 45 bases and is read in frame from base 1. CDR1 LNHDA and CDR2 SQIVND were looked up in the germline V gene (reference sequence). The specimen comprised peripheral blood mononuclear cells, sampled before stem cell transplant. The TCR originated in a woman aged 55-69 years with acute myeloid leukemia. Some clones in this sample may be carry-over from other donors' samples. The chain links TRBV19 with TRBJ1-1; TRBD1 is a weak D gene call, 6 bases matching. The DNA is as follows: TGTGCCAGTAGTATTAGGGGGTTAATGAACACTGAAGCTTTCTTT. This translates into CASSIRGLMNTEAFF.